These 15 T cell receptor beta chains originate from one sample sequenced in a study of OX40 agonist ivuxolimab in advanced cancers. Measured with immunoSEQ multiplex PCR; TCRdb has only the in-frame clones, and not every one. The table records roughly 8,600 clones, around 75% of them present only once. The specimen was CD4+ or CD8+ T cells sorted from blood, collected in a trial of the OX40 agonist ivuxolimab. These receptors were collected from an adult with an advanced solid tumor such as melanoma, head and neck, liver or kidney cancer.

The CDR3 protein is CASSPDRGAETQYF. The CDR3 bases are TGTGCCAGCAGCCCCGACAGGGGGGCGGAGACCCAGTACTTC. The rearrangement uses TRBV7-3 and TRBJ2-5; 9 bases line up with TRBD1. The CDR3 is 14 amino acids. V lost 5 bases to trimming and J lost 5 bases; unmatched junction nucleotides: 6. Germline loops: CDR1 SGHTA, CDR2 FQGTGA.

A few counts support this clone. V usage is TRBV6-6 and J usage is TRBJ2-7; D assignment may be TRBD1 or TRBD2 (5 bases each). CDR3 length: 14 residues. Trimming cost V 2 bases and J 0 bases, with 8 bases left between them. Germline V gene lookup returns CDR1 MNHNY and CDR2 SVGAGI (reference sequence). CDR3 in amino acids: CASSYEGSSYEQYF. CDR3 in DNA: TGTGCCAGCAGTTACGAGGGGAGCTCCTACGAGCAGTACTTC.

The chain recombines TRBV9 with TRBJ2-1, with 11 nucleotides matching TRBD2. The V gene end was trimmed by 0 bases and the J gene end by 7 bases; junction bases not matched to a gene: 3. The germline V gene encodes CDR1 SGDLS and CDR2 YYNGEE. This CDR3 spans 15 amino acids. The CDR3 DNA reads TGTGCCAGCAGCGTAGACACTAGCGGGGGTAATGAGCAGTTCTTC. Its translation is CASSVDTSGGNEQFF. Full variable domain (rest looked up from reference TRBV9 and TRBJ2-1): DSGVTQTPKHLITATGQRVTLRCSPRSGDLSVYWYQQSLDQGLQFLIQYYNGEERAKGNILERFSAQQFPDLHSELNLSSLELGDSALYFCASSVDTSGGNEQFFGPGTRLTVL.

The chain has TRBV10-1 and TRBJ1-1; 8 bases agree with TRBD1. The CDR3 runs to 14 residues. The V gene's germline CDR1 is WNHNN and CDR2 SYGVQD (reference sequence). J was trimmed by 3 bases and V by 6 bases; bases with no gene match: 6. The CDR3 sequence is CASRVRTGHTEAFF. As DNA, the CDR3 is TGCGCCAGCAGAGTAAGGACAGGGCACACTGAAGCTTTCTTT.

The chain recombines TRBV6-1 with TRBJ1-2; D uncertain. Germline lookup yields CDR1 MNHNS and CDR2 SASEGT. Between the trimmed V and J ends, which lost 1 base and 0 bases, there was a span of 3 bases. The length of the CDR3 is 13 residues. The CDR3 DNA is TGTGCCAGCAGTGAAGTCGCTAACTATGGCTACACCTTC. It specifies CASSEVANYGYTF.

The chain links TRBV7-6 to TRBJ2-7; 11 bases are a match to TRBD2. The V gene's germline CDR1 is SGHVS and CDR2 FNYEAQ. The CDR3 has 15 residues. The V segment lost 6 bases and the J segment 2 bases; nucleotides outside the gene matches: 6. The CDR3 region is CASRETSGGAYEQYF. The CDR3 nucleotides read TGTGCCAGCAGGGAAACTAGCGGGGGAGCCTACGAGCAGTACTTC.

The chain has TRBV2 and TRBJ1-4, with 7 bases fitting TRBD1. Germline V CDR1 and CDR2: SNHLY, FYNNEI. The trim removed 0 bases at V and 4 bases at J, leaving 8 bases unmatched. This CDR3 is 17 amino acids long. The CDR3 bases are TGTGCCAGCAGTGAAGCGACCGGGACAGCTTTTAATGAAAAACTGTTTTTT. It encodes CASSEATGTAFNEKLFF.

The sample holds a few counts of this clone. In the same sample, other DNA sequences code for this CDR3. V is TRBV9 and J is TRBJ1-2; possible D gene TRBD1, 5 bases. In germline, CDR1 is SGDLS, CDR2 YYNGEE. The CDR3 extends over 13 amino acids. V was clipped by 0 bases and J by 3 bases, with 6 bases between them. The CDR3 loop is CASSVGGDYGYTF. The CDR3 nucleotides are TGTGCCAGCAGCGTAGGGGGCGACTATGGCTACACCTTC.

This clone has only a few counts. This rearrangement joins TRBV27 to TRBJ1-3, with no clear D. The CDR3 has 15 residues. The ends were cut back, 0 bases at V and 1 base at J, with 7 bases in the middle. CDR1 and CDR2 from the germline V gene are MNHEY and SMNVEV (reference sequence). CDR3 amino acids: CASSLSGSSGNTIYF. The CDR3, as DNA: TGTGCCAGCAGTTTATCGGGCAGTTCTGGAAACACCATATATTTT.

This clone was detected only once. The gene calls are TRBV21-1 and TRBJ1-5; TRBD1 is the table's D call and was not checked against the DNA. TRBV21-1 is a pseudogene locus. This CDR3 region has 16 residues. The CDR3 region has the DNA TGTGCCAGCAGCCCCGACAGGGGCCGAAGCAATCAGCCCCAGCATTTT. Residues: CASSPDRGRSNQPQHF.

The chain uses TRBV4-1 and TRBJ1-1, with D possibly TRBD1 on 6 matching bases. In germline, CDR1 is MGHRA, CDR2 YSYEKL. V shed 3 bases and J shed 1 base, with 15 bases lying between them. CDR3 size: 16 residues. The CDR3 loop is CASSQPGVAANTEAFF. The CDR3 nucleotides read TGCGCCAGCAGCCAGCCAGGGGTTGCGGCGAACACTGAAGCTTTCTTT.

CDR3 in DNA: TGCGCCAGCAGCCAAGGACAGGGGGGAACCTACGAGCAGTACTTC. It yields the protein CASSQGQGGTYEQYF. The V gene is TRBV4-1, the J gene TRBJ2-7; 9 bases line up with TRBD1. The CDR3 covers 15 residues. Germline V gene sequence: CDR1 MGHRA, CDR2 YSYEKL. Trimming took 1 base from V and 2 from J; bases not matched to a gene: 3.

This CDR3 reads CASSFGGGYNEQFF. The CDR3 DNA follows: TGCGCCAGCAGCTTCGGCGGGGGTTACAATGAGCAGTTCTTC. The rearrangement uses TRBV5-1 and TRBJ2-1; 7 positions agree with TRBD2. The ends lost 2 bases at V and 4 bases at J; junction bases unmatched: 3. From germline, CDR1 is SGHRS and CDR2 YFSETQ. The CDR3 runs 14 residues. Variable domain in full (rest from reference TRBV5-1 and TRBJ2-1): KAGVTQTPRYLIKTRGQQVTLSCSPISGHRSVSWYQQTPGQGLQFLFEYFSETQRNKGNFPGRFSGRQFSNSRSEMNVSTLELGDSALYLCASSFGGGYNEQFFGPGTRLTVL.

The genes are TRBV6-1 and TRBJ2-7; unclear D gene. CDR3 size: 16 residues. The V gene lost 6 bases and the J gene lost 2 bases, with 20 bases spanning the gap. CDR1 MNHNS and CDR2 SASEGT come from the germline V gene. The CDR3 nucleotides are TGTGCCAGCAGGGAATTTGCCGGGTCTCCTACCTACGAGCAGTACTTC. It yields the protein CASREFAGSPTYEQYF.

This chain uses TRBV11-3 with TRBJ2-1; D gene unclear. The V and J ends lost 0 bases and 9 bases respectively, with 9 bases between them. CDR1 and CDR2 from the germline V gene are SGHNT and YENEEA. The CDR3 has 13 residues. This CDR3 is CASSLDPHSEQFF. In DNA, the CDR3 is TGTGCCAGCAGCTTAGATCCACATAGTGAGCAGTTCTTC.